This paragraph reports one T cell receptor (beta chain). Antigen unknown. Treatment indicated: around 19 received Ad26.COV2.S at low or high dose, single or two shots; roughly 5 received placebo; per-sample allocation not given. The investigators took samples on day 63 after the first vaccine or placebo injection. Adults aged 18-55 years in Boston included the donor. The assay was immunoSEQ multiplex PCR, and TCRdb's table has in-frame clones only and misses some. The top ten clones hold approximately 4.5% of a sample with roughly 400,000 clones, around 91% of them seen once. The CDR3 totals 13 residues. Per the germline V gene, CDR1 is SGHDT and CDR2 is YYEEEE. V was pared by 4 bases and J by 1 base, with 8 bases between. This sample is drawn from a study of Ad26.COV2.S vaccination and SARS-CoV-2 variants. Whole-study context: Participants got Ad26.COV2.S intramuscularly, once or twice 56 days apart.

Points from the study as a whole: Individuals receiving vaccine had higher spike-specific TCR breadth than placebo recipients did. Reports say spike-specific CD8+ and CD4+ T cell responses covered substantial breadth after vaccination.

This TCR was recovered from a person between 18 and 60 years old who received the Ad26.COV2.S COVID-19 vaccine or a placebo. The rearrangement links TRBV5-6 to TRBJ2-5, with D hard to call. This material consisted of peripheral blood, taken in a trial of Ad26.COV2.S vaccine versus placebo. The CDR3 here is CASSPASQETQYF. The CDR3 nucleotides are TGTGCCAGCAGCCCGGCCTCCCAAGAGACCCAGTACTTC.